This T cell receptor beta chain was sequenced during a study of identical twins. The study's findings and limits: Sequences that were beta out-of-frame showed weaker excess twin sharing.

A note on this clonotype: What it binds is not known.

TCRdb used MiXCR to reprocess the 5' RACE reads, holding one entry per CDR3 protein. The sample has about 790,000 distinct CDR3 sequences, over 15% seen once. These data also formed part of another study, on T cells expressing NK-cell markers. In that study: Whether expanded NKG2C+ T cell clones were HCMV-specific remained unclear.

The sequencing input was PBMCs. The origin of this receptor is a woman between 18 and 29 years old in good health.

Here the CDR3 DNA reads TGTGCCTGGAGGGTCTTTAGGGGTGAGCAGTTCTTC. Translating gives CAWRVFRGEQFF. V and J are TRBV30 and TRBJ2-1; D is possibly TRBD1 (5 bases). The CDR3 is 12 residues long. V was clipped by 3 bases and J by 9 bases, with 12 bases between them. Germline CDR1 reads GTSNPN; CDR2 reads SVGIG (reference sequence).